This T cell receptor (beta chain) originates from a study of tumor and adjacent non-tumor tissue in lung cancer. On the study more broadly: Samples averaged roughly 4.3 million productive TCRbeta reads each. Study-level points and caveats: Normal lung showed higher cumulative top 100 clone frequency than tumor.

Germline V lookup: CDR1 SGHNT, CDR2 YYREEE (reference sequence). The CDR3 sequence is 16 residues long. TCRbeta libraries were built with three rounds of nested PCR, modified from ARM-PCR. TCRdb redid the calling of the multiplex PCR reads with MiXCR, one entry per CDR3 protein. The sample has tens of thousands of distinct CDR3 sequences, about 66% seen once. This sample's RNA came from whole unsorted tissue. On this clonotype itself: The antigen is unknown. One end of the junction varies from germline; a read error may be responsible.

The chain joins TRBV5-4 to TRBJ2-2; 10 positions match TRBD1. The sequencing input was lung tumor tissue. The sequence derives from a man in his sixties with non-small cell lung cancer. The CDR3 sequence is CANSAGQGKNTGELFF. The CDR3 DNA follows: TGTGCCAACAGCGCGGGACAGGGGAAGAACACCGGGGAGCTGTTTTTT.